What follows describes a single TCR beta chain. The antigen is undetermined. Clones were read by immunoSEQ multiplex PCR, and TCRdb kept only the in-frame ones, dropping some. The table has 95,000 to 150,000 clones, about 93% seen once. This sample was included in a study of graft-versus-host responses after intestinal transplantation. Study overall: Transplants were multivisceral, liver-intestinal, or isolated intestinal. The recipients all started with anti-thymocyte globulin induction and then took tacrolimus and steroids for roughly three years.

Study-wide results and caveats: GvH clones appeared in recipient marrow, some first in ileum or blood. Allografts carried high graft-versus-host to host-versus-graft clonal ratios in patients having graft-donor T cell macrochimerism.

Sequenced material: unstimulated CD4+ T cells sorted from spleen or lymph node cells, taken before intestinal transplant. The TCR was taken from a human donor who received an intestinal transplant.

The CDR3 here is CASSSGGTGGTEAFF. In DNA form, the CDR3 reads TGTGCCAGCAGTTCTGGGGGGACAGGGGGCACTGAAGCTTTCTTT. V and J are TRBV6-5 and TRBJ1-1; 11 positions agree with TRBD1. Unmatched junction bases numbered 5, after V lost 4 bases and J lost 4 bases. This CDR3 has 15 amino acids. The germline V gene has CDR1 MNHEY and CDR2 SVGAGI.